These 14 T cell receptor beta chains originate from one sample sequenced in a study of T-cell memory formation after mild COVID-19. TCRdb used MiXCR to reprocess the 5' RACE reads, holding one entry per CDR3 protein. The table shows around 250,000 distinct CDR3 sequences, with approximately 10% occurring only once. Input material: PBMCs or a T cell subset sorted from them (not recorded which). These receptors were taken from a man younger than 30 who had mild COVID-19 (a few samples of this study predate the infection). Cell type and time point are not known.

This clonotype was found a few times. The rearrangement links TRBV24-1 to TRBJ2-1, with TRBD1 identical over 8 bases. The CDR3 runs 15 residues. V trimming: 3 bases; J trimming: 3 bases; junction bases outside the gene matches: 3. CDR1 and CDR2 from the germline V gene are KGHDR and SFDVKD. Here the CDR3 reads CATSDGGQGYNEQFF. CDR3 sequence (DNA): TGTGCCACCAGTGATGGAGGACAGGGCTACAATGAGCAGTTCTTC.

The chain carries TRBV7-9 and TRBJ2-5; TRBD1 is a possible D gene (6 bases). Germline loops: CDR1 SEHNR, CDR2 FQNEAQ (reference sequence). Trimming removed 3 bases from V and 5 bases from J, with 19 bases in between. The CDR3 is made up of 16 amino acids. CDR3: CASSFLPDRSSETQYF. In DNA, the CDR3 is TGTGCCAGCAGCTTTCTTCCTGACAGGTCAAGTGAGACCCAGTACTTC.

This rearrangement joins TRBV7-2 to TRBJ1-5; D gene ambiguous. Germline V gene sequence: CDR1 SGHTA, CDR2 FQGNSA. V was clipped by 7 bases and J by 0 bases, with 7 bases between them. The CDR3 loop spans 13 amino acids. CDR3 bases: TGTGCCAGCACCCCCTATAGCAATCAGCCCCAGCATTTT. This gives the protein CASTPYSNQPQHF. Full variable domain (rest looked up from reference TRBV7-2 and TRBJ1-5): GAGVSQSPSNKVTEKGKDVELRCDPISGHTALYWYRQSLGQGLEFLIYFQGNSAPDKSGLPSDRFSAERTGGSVSTLTIQRTQQEDSAVYLCASTPYSNQPQHFGDGTRLSIL.

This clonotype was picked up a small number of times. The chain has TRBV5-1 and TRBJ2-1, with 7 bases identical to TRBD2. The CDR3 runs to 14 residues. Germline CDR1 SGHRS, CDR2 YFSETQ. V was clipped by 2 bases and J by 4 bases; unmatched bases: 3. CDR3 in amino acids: CASSFAGEYNEQFF. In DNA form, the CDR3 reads TGCGCCAGCAGCTTCGCGGGGGAGTACAATGAGCAGTTCTTC.

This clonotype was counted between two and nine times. The CDR3 nucleotides read TGTGCCAGCAGCTGGAACAGGGGTCCGTACCAAGAGACCCAGTACTTC. It translates to CASSWNRGPYQETQYF. The chain joins TRBV28 to TRBJ2-5; 7 bases align to TRBD1. The trim removed 6 bases at V and 0 bases at J, leaving 10 bases unmatched. CDR1 MDHEN and CDR2 SYDVKM come from the germline V gene. The CDR3 runs to 16 residues.

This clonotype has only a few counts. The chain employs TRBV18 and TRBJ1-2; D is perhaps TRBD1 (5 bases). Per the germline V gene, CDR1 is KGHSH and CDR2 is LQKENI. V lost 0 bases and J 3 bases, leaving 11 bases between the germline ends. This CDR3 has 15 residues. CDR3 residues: CASSPPGDLDYGYTF. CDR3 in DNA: TGTGCCAGCTCACCACCGGGGGATTTGGACTATGGCTACACCTTC.

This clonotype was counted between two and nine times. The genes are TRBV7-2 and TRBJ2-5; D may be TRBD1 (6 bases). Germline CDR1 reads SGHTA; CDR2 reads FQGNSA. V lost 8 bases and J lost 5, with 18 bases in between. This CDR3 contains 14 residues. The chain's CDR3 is CASATGTNRETQYF. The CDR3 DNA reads TGTGCCAGCGCTACGGGGACAAACAGGGAGACCCAGTACTTC.

The chain's CDR3 is CASRFTAGTGDGYTF. The CDR3 DNA reads as TGTGCAAGTCGCTTCACCGCCGGGACAGGGGATGGCTACACCTTC. V is TRBV12-2 and J is TRBJ1-2; the table gives TRBD1 as D, unverified against the DNA. TRBV12-2 is flagged as a pseudogene. This CDR3 region has 15 residues.

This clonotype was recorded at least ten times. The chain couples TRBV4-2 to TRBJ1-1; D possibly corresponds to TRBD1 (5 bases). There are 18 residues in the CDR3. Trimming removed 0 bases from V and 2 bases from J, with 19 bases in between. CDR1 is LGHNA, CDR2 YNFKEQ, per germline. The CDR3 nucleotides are TGTGCCAGCAGCCAAGATGAGCGGGCTACAGGTCTTAACACTGAAGCTTTCTTT. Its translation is CASSQDERATGLNTEAFF.

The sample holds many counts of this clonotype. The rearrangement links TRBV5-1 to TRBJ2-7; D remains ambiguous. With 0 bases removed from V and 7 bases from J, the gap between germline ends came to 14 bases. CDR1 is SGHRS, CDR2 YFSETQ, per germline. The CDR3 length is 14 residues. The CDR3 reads CASSLAPRTVEQYF. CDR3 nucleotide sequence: TGCGCCAGCAGCTTGGCGCCCAGGACGGTTGAGCAGTACTTC.

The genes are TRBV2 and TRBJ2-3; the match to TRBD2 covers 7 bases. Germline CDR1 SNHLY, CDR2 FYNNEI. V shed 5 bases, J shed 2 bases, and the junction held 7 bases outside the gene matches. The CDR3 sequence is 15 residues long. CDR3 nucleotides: TGTGCCAGCAGTATTGGCGGGGGAAACACAGATACGCAGTATTTT. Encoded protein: CASSIGGGNTDTQYF.

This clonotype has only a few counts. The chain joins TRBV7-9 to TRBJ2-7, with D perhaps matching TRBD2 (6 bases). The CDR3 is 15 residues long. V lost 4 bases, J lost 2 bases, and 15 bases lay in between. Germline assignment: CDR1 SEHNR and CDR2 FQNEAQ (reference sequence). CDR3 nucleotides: TGTGCCAGCAGCTCTCTCCTAGCGAGACCCTACGAGCAGTACTTC. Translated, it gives CASSSLLARPYEQYF.

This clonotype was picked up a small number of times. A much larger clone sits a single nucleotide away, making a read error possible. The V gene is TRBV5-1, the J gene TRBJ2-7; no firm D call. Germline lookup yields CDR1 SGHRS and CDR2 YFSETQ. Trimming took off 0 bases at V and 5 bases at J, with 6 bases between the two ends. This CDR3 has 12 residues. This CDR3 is CASSLGAHEQYF. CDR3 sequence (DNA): TGCGCCAGCAGCTTGGGGGCCCACGAGCAGTACTTC.

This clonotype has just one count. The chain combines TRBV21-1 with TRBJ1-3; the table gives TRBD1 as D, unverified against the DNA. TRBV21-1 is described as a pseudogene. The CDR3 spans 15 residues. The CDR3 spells CASSKGRTAGNTIYF. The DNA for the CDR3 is TGTGCCAGCAGCAAAGGGAGGACAGCTGGAAACACCATATATTTT.